The source of this TCR beta chain is a study of cytomegalovirus exposure and HLA in healthy donors. The ends were cut back, 0 bases at V and 4 bases at J, with 17 bases in the middle. There are 17 residues in the CDR3. From germline, CDR1 is ENHRY and CDR2 SYGVKD. This clone occurred once. PCR involved 60 Vbeta and 13 Jbeta primers. The repertoire was sequenced with immunoSEQ multiplex PCR; TCRdb's copy has only in-frame clones and lacks some. Of approximately 200,000 clones listed, about 83% are singletons. As for the donors, each was a healthy bone marrow donor. The chain uses TRBV10-3 and TRBJ2-3; maybe TRBD2 (6 bases). The specimen sequenced was PBMCs. This receptor was taken from a woman aged 25-40 years in good health and CMV-seropositive. The CDR3 coding sequence is TGTGCCATCAGTGAGTCTCACGGGGGACTTAACGCAGATACGCAGTATTTT. This codes for CAISESHGGLNADTQYF.